The 14 T cell receptor beta chains below were found in one sample sequenced in a study of blood T cell repertoires in COVID-19. Repertoires were generated with immunoSEQ multiplex PCR, while TCRdb's copy carries only in-frame clones and drops some. The sample shows about 240,000 clones, roughly 86% of them seen only once. The sequenced sample was peripheral blood. These receptors were obtained from a woman between 70 and 85 years old with active or convalescent COVID-19.

V is TRBV18 and J is TRBJ1-1; maybe TRBD1 (6 bases). Deletions cut 4 bases from V and 4 bases from J, with 13 bases between. The germline gives CDR1 KGHSH, CDR2 LQKENI. The CDR3 is 14 amino acids. The chain's CDR3 is CASSRQGSGTEAFF. The CDR3 DNA reads as TGTGCCAGCTCACGCCAGGGGAGCGGCACTGAAGCTTTCTTT.

This clone came up a few times. This chain connects TRBV18 to TRBJ1-1, with a weak D call TRBD1 (6 bases). Germline values: CDR1 KGHSH, CDR2 LQKENI. This CDR3 comprises 13 residues. V shed 6 bases and J shed 5 bases, with 13 bases lying between them. The CDR3 sequence: CASSAKGGTEAFF. CDR3 coding DNA: TGTGCCAGCTCCGCCAAGGGGGGGACTGAAGCTTTCTTT.

This chain links TRBV5-1 with TRBJ2-1, with TRBD2 matching 12 bases. The junction had 16 bases not matched to a gene; V was cut back by 6 bases and J by 9 bases. This CDR3 has 17 amino acids. Germline CDR1 reads SGHRS; CDR2 reads YFSETQ. CDR3 nucleotide sequence: TGCGCCAGCACCCGTGGGACAGCTAGCGGGGGGGGCGGTGAGCAGTTCTTC. This gives the protein CASTRGTASGGGGEQFF.

This chain connects TRBV18 to TRBJ1-6; D unclear. V lost 2 bases to trimming and J lost 8 bases, with 10 bases between them. The germline V gene has CDR1 KGHSH and CDR2 LQKENI. The CDR3 loop spans 14 amino acids. CDR3 DNA sequence: TGTGCCAGCTCACCAGGTAAGGGAGATTCACCCCTCCACTTT. Its translation: CASSPGKGDSPLHF.

V gene TRBV6-6 combines with J gene TRBJ2-7; 10 bases match TRBD2. The CDR3 runs 16 residues. CDR1 and CDR2 (germline): MNHNY, SVGAGI (reference sequence). Losses at the gene ends were 4 bases for V and 4 bases for J; bases not matched to a gene: 10. The CDR3 here is CASSSRGSGGFYEQYF. CDR3 nucleotides: TGTGCCAGCAGTTCCCGAGGTAGCGGGGGGTTTTACGAGCAGTACTTC.

V gene TRBV7-9 combines with J gene TRBJ1-3; D remains unclear. V dropped 4 bases and J dropped 4 bases, with 14 bases sitting between them. In germline, CDR1 is SEHNR, CDR2 FQNEAQ (reference sequence). This CDR3 is built from 15 residues. The CDR3 sequence is CASSSYARAGNTIYF. In nucleotides, the CDR3 is TGTGCCAGCAGCTCTTACGCCCGAGCCGGAAACACCATATATTTT.

This chain joins TRBV9 and TRBJ2-3; 10 bases are a match to TRBD2. Per the germline V gene, CDR1 is SGDLS and CDR2 is YYNGEE. This CDR3 is built from 15 residues. The ends lost 5 bases at V and 7 bases at J; junction bases unmatched: 10. The CDR3 reads CASSRSGGMRNTQYF. CDR3 bases: TGTGCCAGCAGTCGTAGCGGGGGGATGAGGAATACGCAGTATTTT.

This chain joins TRBV6-5 and TRBJ1-5; no clear D. The V gene lost 0 bases and the J gene lost 4 bases, with 7 bases spanning the gap. The CDR3 length is 14 residues. Looked up from germline, CDR1 is MNHEY and CDR2 is SVGAGI. The CDR3 nucleotides read TGTGCCAGCAGTTACTCTGGCCGTAATCAGCCCCAGCATTTT. Translated, it gives CASSYSGRNQPQHF.

This chain connects TRBV3-1 (or the pseudogene TRBV3-2) to TRBJ1-6, with a weak D call TRBD1 (5 bases). V shed 0 bases and J shed 14 bases, with 14 bases lying between them. This CDR3 contains 14 residues. The germline V gene encodes CDR1 LGHDT and CDR2 YNNKEL (reference sequence). CDR3 DNA: TGTGCCAGCAGCCAAGAAGGAGGGGCCAGGACCCTCCACTTT. Translation gives CASSQEGGARTLHF.

This chain uses TRBV7-8 with TRBJ1-1; a weak D match, TRBD1 (6 bases). Trimming took 0 bases from V and 1 from J, leaving 12 bases between them. Germline CDR1 SGHVS, CDR2 FQNEAQ. CDR3 length: 16 amino acids. The CDR3 sequence is CASSLAFAQGNTEAFF. The CDR3 bases are TGTGCCAGCAGCTTAGCCTTTGCACAGGGGAACACTGAAGCTTTCTTT.

The rearrangement links TRBV6-5 to TRBJ1-1; D gene unclear. Trimming removed 0 bases at V and 3 bases at J, with 5 bases between. Germline loops: CDR1 MNHEY, CDR2 SVGAGI. This CDR3 region has 13 residues. This chain's CDR3 is CASSYSPDTEAFF. CDR3 DNA: TGTGCCAGCAGTTACTCTCCCGACACTGAAGCTTTCTTT.

The V gene is TRBV5-1, the J gene TRBJ2-2, with a possible D match to TRBD1 (5 bases). This CDR3 has 14 residues. Germline-derived CDR1 and CDR2 are SGHRS and YFSETQ. Trimming took off 2 bases at V and 1 base at J, with 6 bases between the two ends. The CDR3 reads CASSFGQNTGELFF. In nucleotides, the CDR3 is TGCGCCAGCAGCTTCGGACAGAACACCGGGGAGCTGTTTTTT.

This chain connects TRBV7-8 to TRBJ2-1; 10 bases fit TRBD1. The CDR3 contains 18 residues. Germline CDR1 is SGHVS and CDR2 is FQNEAQ. V shed 3 bases and J 6 bases; nucleotides not matched to a gene: 14. In DNA, the CDR3 is TGTGCCAGCAGCTTTCTATCACCGGGACAGGGGAGTCCCAATGAGCAGTTCTTC. It encodes CASSFLSPGQGSPNEQFF.

The V gene is TRBV15, the J gene TRBJ1-1, with 7 positions matching TRBD1. CDR3 size: 16 residues. Trimming removed 1 base from V and 8 bases from J; junction bases left unmatched: 13. Germline V gives CDR1 LNHNV, CDR2 YYDKDF (reference sequence). CDR3 residues: CATSRGGGRRQGEAFF. In DNA form, the CDR3 reads TGTGCCACCAGCAGAGGAGGGGGTCGGAGACAGGGCGAAGCTTTCTTT.